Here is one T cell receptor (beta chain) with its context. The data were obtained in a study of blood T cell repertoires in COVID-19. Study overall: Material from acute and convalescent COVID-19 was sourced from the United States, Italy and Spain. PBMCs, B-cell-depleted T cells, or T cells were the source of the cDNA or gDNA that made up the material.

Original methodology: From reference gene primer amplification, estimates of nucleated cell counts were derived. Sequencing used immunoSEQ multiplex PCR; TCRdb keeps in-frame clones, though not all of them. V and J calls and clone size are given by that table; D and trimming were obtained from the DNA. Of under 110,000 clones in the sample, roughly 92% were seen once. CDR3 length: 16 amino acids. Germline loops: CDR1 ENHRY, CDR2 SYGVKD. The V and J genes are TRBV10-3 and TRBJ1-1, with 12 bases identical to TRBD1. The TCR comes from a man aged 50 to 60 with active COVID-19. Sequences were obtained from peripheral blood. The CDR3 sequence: CVSLPGQGAGNTEAFF. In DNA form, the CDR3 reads TGTGTCTCTCTCCCGGGACAGGGGGCTGGGAACACTGAAGCTTTCTTT.